A single sample is the source of the 5 T cell receptor beta chains below, sequenced in a study of regulatory T cells in long-lasting Graves disease. Time point defined: newly diagnosed GD, antithyroid drugs for less than 3 months. The TCR library was made from RNA extracted from PBMCs. Assembly of TCR beta libraries relied on iRepertoire HTBI primers together with Arm-PCR of CDR3 regions. TCRdb processed the multiplex PCR reads anew with MiXCR; each CDR3 protein has one entry. The sample yields around 400,000 distinct CDR3 sequences, approximately 16% seen once. The same data also contributed to another study, on T cells in Graves' hyperthyroidism and ophthalmopathy.

The sample here was peripheral blood mononuclear cells (PBMCs), taken at new diagnosis, from a patient treated with antithyroid drugs. These receptors all stem from a middle-aged woman with Graves disease.

This chain links TRBV7-9 with TRBJ1-2; D is possibly TRBD1 (5 bases). CDR3 length: 15 residues. V lost 5 bases to trimming and J lost 4 bases, with 17 bases between them. Germline V gives CDR1 SEHNR, CDR2 FQNEAQ (reference sequence). This CDR3 reads CASSPPRGTGYGYTF. The CDR3 DNA reads TGTGCCAGCAGCCCGCCTCGCGGGACGGGCTATGGCTACACCTTC.

This clonotype was detected only a few times. The chain joins TRBV25-1 to TRBJ2-2; D is undetermined. V was trimmed by 5 bases and J by 3 bases, leaving 19 bases between them. Per germline, CDR1 MGHDK and CDR2 SYGVNS. The CDR3 is made up of 17 amino acids. The CDR3 loop reads CASSKSGVWAYTGELFF. For the CDR3, the DNA is TGTGCCAGCAGTAAATCTGGTGTTTGGGCGTACACCGGGGAGCTGTTTTTT.

In this sample, this clonotype turned up many times. The chain is built from TRBV7-3 and TRBJ1-1, with unresolved D. With 5 bases removed from V and 0 bases from J, the gap between germline ends came to 16 bases. CDR3 length: 16 residues. The germline V gene encodes CDR1 SGHTA and CDR2 FQGTGA. The CDR3 DNA is TGTGCCAGCAGCGCGAAGTCACGGGAGATGAACACTGAAGCTTTCTTT. Residues: CASSAKSREMNTEAFF.

The sample holds many counts of this clonotype. This sequence joins TRBV28 and TRBJ1-1; the match to TRBD1 covers 7 bases. Germline V gene data show CDR1 as MDHEN and CDR2 as SYDVKM. This CDR3 region has 15 residues. Trimming at V came to 6 bases and at J to 4 bases, leaving 11 bases not matched to a gene. This CDR3 is CASSPDIGGFTEAFF. The CDR3 DNA reads as TGTGCCAGCAGCCCTGACATAGGGGGCTTCACTGAAGCTTTCTTT. Drawing the rest from reference TRBV28 and TRBJ1-1, the complete variable domain is DVKVTQSSRYLVKRTGEKVFLECVQDMDHENMFWYRQDPGLGLRLIYFSYDVKMKEKGDIPEGYSVSREKKERFSLILESASTNQTSMYLCASSPDIGGFTEAFFGQGTRLTVV.

There are many counts of this clonotype. This chain joins TRBV12-5 and TRBJ1-3, with unresolved D. Germline CDR1 reads LGHNT; CDR2 reads FRNRAP. The length of the CDR3 is 17 residues. Trimming took off 0 bases at V and 5 bases at J, with 17 bases between the two ends. In DNA form, the CDR3 reads TGTGCTAGTGGTTTGGTACATCAAGTCCGGTGGCGAAACACCATATATTTT. Residues: CASGLVHQVRWRNTIYF.